The 6 T cell receptor beta chains below were found in one sample sequenced in a study of T cell repertoires in cytomegalovirus infection. From the reads, TCRdb called clonotypes with MiXCR, one entry per CDR3 protein. The repertoire holds 480,000 or so distinct CDR3 sequences, with approximately 11% as singletons. The sequenced sample consisted of PBMCs. The receptors were sampled from a human donor in good health (CMV status not recorded). Some clones in this sample may be carry-over from other donors' samples.

This clonotype was detected only a few times. This sequence joins TRBV3-1 and TRBJ1-6; possible D gene TRBD1, 5 bases. Germline V gene sequence: CDR1 LGHDT, CDR2 YNNKEL (reference sequence). V was pared by 8 bases and J by 6 bases, with 14 bases between. This CDR3 comprises 14 residues. In nucleotides, the CDR3 is TGTGCCAGCCTAAGCAGGGACCGTAATTCACCCCTCCACTTT. It is translated as CASLSRDRNSPLHF.

This clonotype appeared many times. This chain connects TRBV28 to TRBJ1-4; 7 positions match TRBD1. This CDR3 is 16 amino acids long. Germline V CDR1 and CDR2: MDHEN, SYDVKM. Losses at the gene ends were 3 bases for V and 5 bases for J; bases not matched to a gene: 9. The DNA for the CDR3 is TGTGCCAGCAGTTTCACTCCCGGGACAGAGAATGAAAAACTGTTTTTT. This codes for CASSFTPGTENEKLFF.

This clonotype was recorded a few times. The chain recombines TRBV25-1 with TRBJ2-1, with 8 bases matching TRBD1. The CDR3 loop spans 16 amino acids. The germline CDR1 and CDR2 sequences are MGHDK and SYGVNS. The V gene end was trimmed by 4 bases and the J gene end by 6 bases; junction bases not matched to a gene: 11. The CDR3 sequence is CASSVGGGQGGNEQFF. The CDR3 DNA reads as TGTGCCAGCAGTGTGGGGGGTGGACAGGGCGGCAATGAGCAGTTCTTC.

This clonotype was counted ten times or more. The chain combines TRBV12-3 or TRBV12-4 with TRBJ2-2, with D possibly TRBD1 on 6 matching bases. Trimming stripped 4 bases from V and 6 bases from J, with 18 bases between. CDR3 length: 16 residues. The CDR3 DNA sequence: TGTGCCAGCAGTTCCCTTGACAGGCTAGGCGCCGGGGAGCTGTTTTTT. Its protein product is CASSSLDRLGAGELFF.

Many counts were recorded for this clonotype. The chain uses TRBV12-3 or TRBV12-4 and TRBJ1-1, with TRBD1 identical over 9 bases. The CDR3 consists of 15 residues. V shed 6 bases and J 5 bases; nucleotides not matched to a gene: 10. The DNA of the CDR3 is TGTGCCAGCAGCCGTCCCGGGACAGGGAGGACTGAAGCTTTCTTT. It encodes CASSRPGTGRTEAFF.

This clonotype has at least ten counts. This chain connects TRBV19 to TRBJ1-5; D possibly corresponds to TRBD1 (6 bases). Per the germline V gene, CDR1 is LNHDA and CDR2 is SQIVND (reference sequence). The CDR3 contains 15 residues. V dropped 6 bases and J dropped 7 bases, with 19 bases sitting between them. In nucleotides, the CDR3 is TGTGCCAGTAGCCCGGGACACGCCGCCGCCCAGCCCCAGCATTTT. It specifies CASSPGHAAAQPQHF.